These 28 T cell receptor beta chains originate from one sample sequenced in a study of blood T cells in healthy people across ages. It was with a sample-barcoded 5' primer and a J-beta primer mix that a second PCR of roughly 7 to 11 cycles was run. TCRdb called the 5' RACE reads again in MiXCR, with one record for every CDR3 protein. The sample holds hundreds of thousands of distinct CDR3 sequences; around 43% are singletons and the top ten take about 19%. Sequenced material: blood. These TCRs come from a man between 60 and 70 years old in good health.

The chain links TRBV7-3 to TRBJ2-7; TRBD1 aligns across 8 bases. CDR3 length: 16 amino acids. CDR1 is SGHTA and CDR2 is FQGTGA in the germline V gene. V lost 5 bases to trimming and J lost 3 bases; unmatched junction nucleotides: 12. CDR3 region: CASSISGTGSSYEQYF. Here the CDR3 DNA reads TGTGCCAGCAGCATCTCCGGGACAGGTAGTAGCTACGAGCAGTACTTC.

This clonotype was detected only a few times. In DNA form, the CDR3 reads TGTGCCAGTAGTAAACACAGGGGAAGGGTCTACGAGCAGTACTTC. This gives the protein CASSKHRGRVYEQYF. The chain carries TRBV19 and TRBJ2-5; 7 bases align to TRBD1. The DNA end is more similar to TRBJ2-7, so the J call may be wrong. The CDR3 consists of 15 residues. CDR1 LNHDA and CDR2 SQIVND come from the germline V gene (reference sequence).

The chain uses TRBV20-1 and TRBJ1-5, with D maybe TRBD1 (5 bases). The germline V gene has CDR1 DFQATT and CDR2 SNEGSKA (reference sequence). CDR3 length equals 15 residues. Between the trimmed V and J ends, which lost 3 bases and 3 bases, there was a span of 15 bases. Here the CDR3 reads CSARTGLRTNQPQHF. The CDR3 coding sequence is TGCAGTGCTAGGACGGGACTTAGGACCAATCAGCCCCAGCATTTT.

The chain has TRBV28 and TRBJ1-2; possibly TRBD1 for D (6 bases). The CDR3 covers 14 residues. Trimming took 2 bases from V and 4 from J, leaving 11 bases between them. Looked up from germline, CDR1 is MDHEN and CDR2 is SYDVKM. The CDR3 protein is CASSLRGGSYGYTF. In DNA form, the CDR3 reads TGTGCCAGCAGTTTAAGGGGGGGCTCCTATGGCTACACCTTC.

The chain couples TRBV7-3 to TRBJ2-3; TRBD2 matches 7 bases. Germline V gene sequence: CDR1 SGHTA, CDR2 FQGTGA. CDR3 length: 13 residues. The V and J ends lost 11 bases and 2 bases, in that order; junction bases with no gene match: 7. CDR3 residues: CASRGRDTDTQYF. For the CDR3, the DNA is TGTGCCTCGCGGGGGAGAGACACAGATACGCAGTATTTT.

This chain links TRBV9 with TRBJ2-1; 11 nucleotides align to TRBD2. Trimming took 1 base from V and 7 from J; bases not matched to a gene: 7. The germline V gene encodes CDR1 SGDLS and CDR2 YYNGEE. CDR3 length equals 16 residues. The CDR3 region is CASSVLSGGARNEQFF. CDR3 coding DNA: TGTGCCAGCAGCGTACTTAGCGGGGGGGCCAGGAATGAGCAGTTCTTC.

The chain joins TRBV2 to TRBJ2-7; weak D call: TRBD2 (6 bases). Germline V CDR1 and CDR2: SNHLY, FYNNEI. The length of the CDR3 is 16 residues. Trimming took 7 bases from V and 2 from J, leaving 21 bases between them. The DNA of the CDR3 is TGTGCCAGCACCAAACTCCCTAGCGACACAACCTACGAGCAGTACTTC. Translated, it gives CASTKLPSDTTYEQYF.

The sample holds many counts of this clonotype. The V gene is TRBV29-1, the J gene TRBJ2-7; D may be TRBD2 (6 bases). Trimming took 6 bases from V and 3 from J, leaving 15 bases between them. This CDR3 has 13 amino acids. Germline V gives CDR1 SQVTM, CDR2 ANQGSEA. CDR3 nucleotides: TGCAGCGTGGCCGGAGGAGGGAACTACGAGCAGTACTTC. This encodes CSVAGGGNYEQYF.

This clonotype has a handful of counts. Written as DNA, the CDR3 is TGTGCCAGCAGCCCAGACGGGGGGGTCAATCAGCCCCAGCATTTT. This translates into CASSPDGGVNQPQHF. The rearrangement links TRBV7-2 to TRBJ1-5; TRBD1 is a possible D gene (5 bases). The CDR3 has 15 residues. CDR1 and CDR2 (germline): SGHTA, FQGNSA. Trimming removed 5 bases at V and 3 bases at J, with 14 bases between.

The rearrangement links TRBV30 to TRBJ2-7, with 9 bases lining up with TRBD2. The CDR3 runs 14 residues. The V and J ends lost 8 bases and 0 bases, in that order; junction bases with no gene match: 8. Germline assignment: CDR1 GTSNPN and CDR2 SVGIG (reference sequence). CDR3 protein: CAGQRGATSYEQYF. CDR3 in DNA: TGTGCCGGACAGCGGGGGGCCACCTCCTACGAGCAGTACTTC.

The chain carries TRBV6-2 or TRBV6-3 and TRBJ2-7; 7 nucleotides align to TRBD1. This CDR3 has 16 residues. CDR1 is MNHEY and CDR2 is SVGEGT in the germline V gene. V trimming: 5 bases; J trimming: 3 bases; junction bases outside the gene matches: 13. CDR3 in DNA: TGTGCCAGCAGTCACCCAAGGACGACAGGGAGCTACGAGCAGTACTTC. This gives the protein CASSHPRTTGSYEQYF.

The chain combines TRBV5-5 with TRBJ2-5, with 7 bases identical to TRBD2. CDR1 is SGHKS and CDR2 is YYEKEE in the germline V gene (reference sequence). The CDR3 has 17 amino acids. V dropped 3 bases and J dropped 5; count of bases not matched to a gene: 16. The DNA for the CDR3 is TGTGCCAGCAGCTCGGCTGAGGGCGGGGGACCCCTGGAGACCCAGTACTTC. It encodes CASSSAEGGGPLETQYF. Full variable domain (missing parts from reference TRBV5-5 and TRBJ2-5): DAGVTQSPTHLIKTRGQQVTLRCSPISGHKSVSWYQQVLGQGPQFIFQYYEKEERGRGNFPDRFSARQFPNYSSELNVNALLLGDSALYLCASSSAEGGGPLETQYFGPGTRLLVL.

This clonotype was picked up a small number of times. The chain recombines TRBV7-2 with TRBJ2-6; 8 bases agree with TRBD1. The CDR3 length is 16 residues. From germline, CDR1 is SGHTA and CDR2 FQGNSA. J gave up 4 bases and V 5 bases, and 7 bases lay outside the gene matches. As DNA, the CDR3 is TGTGCCAGCAGCGATCGGACAGGGACAGGGGCCAACGTCCTGACTTTC. Its translation: CASSDRTGTGANVLTF.

For this clonotype: One end of the junction is discordant with germline, which a read error may explain. The chain couples TRBV7-9 to TRBJ1-2, with TRBD1 matching over 7 bases. Germline CDR1 and CDR2: SEHNR and FQNEAQ (reference sequence). CDR3 length: 13 amino acids. The CDR3: CASSADRANGCTF. Here the CDR3 DNA reads TGTGCCAGCAGCGCTGACAGGGCGAATGGCTGCACCTTC.

This clonotype was counted between two and nine times. The chain couples TRBV10-2 to TRBJ2-7; no reliable D call. V was trimmed by 4 bases and J by 0 bases, leaving 13 bases between them. The CDR3 runs to 15 residues. Germline V gene sequence: CDR1 WSHSY, CDR2 SAAADI. The CDR3 region is CASSGRTDLSYEQYF. CDR3 nucleotides: TGCGCCAGCAGTGGGCGGACGGATCTCTCCTACGAGCAGTACTTC.

The chain is built from TRBV7-8 and TRBJ2-1; D gene ambiguous. This CDR3 has 12 amino acids. The V gene lost 2 bases and the J gene lost 6 bases, with 5 bases spanning the gap. CDR1 and CDR2 from the germline V gene are SGHVS and FQNEAQ. CDR3 in amino acids: CASSLFPNEQFF. The CDR3 DNA reads TGTGCCAGCAGCTTATTTCCCAATGAGCAGTTCTTC.

The chain combines TRBV20-1 with TRBJ1-4, with a weak D call TRBD1 (6 bases). V was pared by 2 bases and J by 4 bases, with 17 bases between. CDR1 and CDR2 from the germline V gene are DFQATT and SNEGSKA (reference sequence). This CDR3 contains 16 residues. The CDR3 DNA reads as TGCAGTGCTAGATTTGCCTCAGGGGCGGGTAATGAAAAACTGTTTTTT. It codes for CSARFASGAGNEKLFF.

The chain recombines TRBV11-2 with TRBJ2-7; D perhaps matches TRBD2 (6 bases). The J call is in doubt because the DNA end fits TRBJ2-5 better. CDR1 is SGHAT and CDR2 is FQNNGV in the germline V gene. CDR3 size: 13 residues. CDR3 residues: CASSWRAVETQYF. CDR3 DNA: TGTGCCAGCAGCTGGAGGGCGGTGGAGACCCAGTACTTC.

This clonotype was detected a few times. The chain has TRBV4-2 and TRBJ2-6; no clear D. Trimming took off 0 bases at V and 0 bases at J, with 6 bases between the two ends. The CDR3 runs 16 residues. Germline V gene lookup returns CDR1 LGHNA and CDR2 YNFKEQ. The CDR3 DNA is TGTGCCAGCAGCCAAGATCAGAGCTCTGGGGCCAACGTCCTGACTTTC. Protein: CASSQDQSSGANVLTF.

This chain joins TRBV5-1 and TRBJ2-3, with a possible D match to TRBD2 (5 bases). CDR1 and CDR2 from the germline V gene are SGHRS and YFSETQ. The CDR3 runs to 16 residues. V lost 7 bases to trimming and J lost 0 bases, with 18 bases between them. CDR3 loop: CASHHPGEPSTDTQYF. The CDR3, as DNA: TGCGCCAGCCATCACCCCGGGGAACCTAGCACAGATACGCAGTATTTT.

This clonotype was seen only a few times. The chain combines TRBV7-2 with TRBJ2-3; no reliable D call. This CDR3 comprises 14 residues. With 1 base removed from V and 5 bases from J, the gap between germline ends came to 10 bases. CDR1 and CDR2 from the germline V gene are SGHTA and FQGNSA. The CDR3 is CASSLGTVRDTQYF. The CDR3 nucleotides are TGTGCCAGCAGCTTAGGGACCGTCAGAGATACGCAGTATTTT.

V gene TRBV10-3 combines with J gene TRBJ1-4; unclear D gene. Trimming cost V 0 bases and J 1 base, with 9 bases left between them. The germline V gene encodes CDR1 ENHRY and CDR2 SYGVKD. This CDR3 has 16 residues. Written as DNA, the CDR3 is TGTGCCATCAGTGAGTCAAGGGATATAACTAATGAAAAACTGTTTTTT. Translated: CAISESRDITNEKLFF.

This chain joins TRBV6-2 or TRBV6-3 and TRBJ2-4; 8 nucleotides line up with TRBD1. The assigned J gene may be wrong: the sequence end matches TRBJ2-7 better. Germline loops: CDR1 MNHEY, CDR2 SVGEGT. The length of the CDR3 is 15 residues. CDR3 coding DNA: TGTGCCAGCGGTTTGGCGACAGGGGCGACCTACGAGCAGTACTTC. This sequence encodes CASGLATGATYEQYF.

The gene calls are TRBV10-3 and TRBJ2-7, with D possibly being TRBD1 (5 bases). V lost 0 bases and J 5 bases, leaving 11 bases between the germline ends. Germline V gene lookup returns CDR1 ENHRY and CDR2 SYGVKD. The CDR3 runs to 14 residues. In DNA form, the CDR3 reads TGTGCCATCAGTGAGTCGCAGGGTACCCACGAGCAGTACTTC. Protein product: CAISESQGTHEQYF.

In its sample, this clonotype was seen a few times. The rearrangement links TRBV14 to TRBJ2-6; D gene unclear. Germline lookup yields CDR1 SGHDN and CDR2 FVKESK. V was shortened by 2 bases and J by 4 bases, with 9 bases between the two germline ends. The CDR3 has 15 amino acids. CDR3 sequence reads: CASSQWENGANVLTF. CDR3 DNA sequence: TGTGCCAGCAGCCAATGGGAAAACGGGGCCAACGTCCTGACTTTC. Drawing the rest from reference TRBV14 and TRBJ2-6, the complete variable domain is EAGVTQFPSHSVIEKGQTVTLRCDPISGHDNLYWYRRVMGKEIKFLLHFVKESKQDESGMPNNRFLAERTGGTYSTLKVQPAELEDSGVYFCASSQWENGANVLTFGAGSRLTVL.

This sequence joins TRBV6-4 and TRBJ2-3; TRBD1 matches 9 bases. The CDR3 consists of 15 residues. Germline assignment: CDR1 MRHNA and CDR2 SNTAGT. V lost 8 bases, J lost 3 bases, and 9 bases stayed unmatched. The CDR3, as DNA: TGTGCCAGCTCCGACGGGGACAGGGAGACAGATACGCAGTATTTT. This gives the protein CASSDGDRETDTQYF.

This clonotype has only a few counts. The V call is TRBV9, the J call TRBJ2-1; D gene unclear. This CDR3 contains 13 residues. The germline CDR1 and CDR2 sequences are SGDLS and YYNGEE. V lost 0 bases to trimming and J lost 7 bases, with 8 bases between them. In DNA form, the CDR3 reads TGTGCCAGCAGCGTAGGGACCCCTAATGAGCAGTTCTTC. Translating it yields CASSVGTPNEQFF.

The chain uses TRBV20-1 and TRBJ2-1, with 10 bases that match TRBD2. The assigned J gene may be wrong: the sequence end matches TRBJ2-7 better. The CDR3 runs to 16 residues. Per germline, CDR1 DFQATT and CDR2 SNEGSKA (reference sequence). CDR3 sequence (DNA): TGCAGTGCTAGGGAACCAAGCGGGGGGGATTACAATGAGCAGTACTTC. Protein: CSAREPSGGDYNEQYF.